A selection of T cell receptor beta chains follows, all from one sample in a study of a mutant IDH1 vaccine in newly diagnosed glioma. Using immunoSEQ multiplex PCR, the repertoire was profiled, and TCRdb retains in-frame clones only, with some absent. The sample records some 120,000 clones, around 77% being singletons. What these receptors recognize is not known. The source was PBMCs, collected from a glioma patient whose treatment included an IDH1 peptide vaccine. The receptors here all came from a man aged 40-49 years with glioma. Each CDR3 is given with its conserved first and last residue. D genes are given only for firm matches. The size entry is marked missing in some rows and otherwise reads once, few, many or a size class.

clone_size,d_call,j_call,v_call,cdr3_aa,cdr3_nt
few,NA,TRBJ1-1,TRBV27,CASSITGNTEAFF,TGTGCCAGCAGCATAACAGGGAACACTGAAGCTTTCTTT
NA,TRBD1,TRBJ2-2,TRBV7-9,CASSLVRDRLYTGELFF,TGTGCCAGCAGCTTAGTTCGGGACAGGTTATACACCGGGGAGCTGTTTTTT
NA,NA,TRBJ2-5,TRBV28,CASIMIASGSETQYF,TGTGCCAGCATCATGATAGCTTCGGGATCAGAGACCCAGTACTTC
NA,NA,TRBJ2-7,TRBV6-6,CASSSPRGREQYF,TGTGCCAGCAGTTCCCCGAGAGGACGGGAGCAGTACTTC
NA,TRBD2,TRBJ2-1,TRBV4-2,CASSQDRTSGLYNEQFF,TGTGCCAGCAGCCAAGATCGGACTAGCGGGCTTTACAATGAGCAGTTCTTC
NA,TRBD1,TRBJ1-3,TRBV7-2,CASSPIPGQGFGNTIYF,TGTGCCAGCAGCCCCATTCCGGGACAGGGCTTCGGAAACACCATATATTTT
NA,NA,TRBJ1-2,TRBV5-1,CASSLTGKGYGYTF,TGCGCCAGCAGCTTAACAGGAAAGGGGTATGGCTACACCTTC
once,NA,TRBJ1-2,TRBV4-3,CASSQGTGWSGYTF,TGCGCCAGCAGCCAAGGGACGGGGTGGAGTGGCTACACCTTC
NA,TRBD1,TRBJ2-4,TRBV7-9,CASRSGQGNIQYF,TGTGCCAGCAGATCGGGACAGGGGAACATTCAGTACTTC
once,NA,TRBJ2-1,TRBV25-1,CASSEVGGTTYNEQFF,TGTGCCAGCAGTGAAGTCGGGGGGACAACCTACAATGAGCAGTTCTTC
NA,NA,TRBJ1-1,TRBV10-2,CASSALGGMNTEAFF,TGCGCCAGCAGTGCGTTAGGAGGGATGAACACTGAAGCTTTCTTT
medium-sized,NA,TRBJ1-5,TRBV15,CATSRGRGMQPQHF,TGTGCCACCAGCAGAGGGAGAGGAATGCAGCCCCAGCATTTT
NA,NA,TRBJ2-7,TRBV7-2,CASCPSGAGADSSYEQYF,TGTGCCAGCTGCCCCTCGGGGGCGGGGGCCGACAGCTCCTACGAGCAGTACTTC
NA,TRBD1,TRBJ2-1,TRBV11-2,CASSLGGTVSYNEQFF,TGTGCCAGCAGCTTAGGGGGGACAGTCTCCTACAATGAGCAGTTCTTC
NA,NA,TRBJ1-5,TRBV7-2,CASSLNLGISNQPQHF,TGTGCCAGCAGCTTAAATCTGGGGATAAGCAATCAGCCCCAGCATTTT
NA,NA,TRBJ2-1,TRBV11-3,CASSLARSGEQFF,TGTGCCAGCAGCTTAGCGCGCTCGGGGGAGCAGTTCTTC